A selection of T cell receptor beta chains follows, all from one sample in a study of blood T cell repertoires in COVID-19. Generated by immunoSEQ multiplex PCR, the TCRdb table keeps only in-frame clones and is missing some. The sample includes under 200,000 clones, around 84% of them seen just once. Material for sequencing was peripheral blood. Source of these receptors: a woman aged 45-65 years with COVID-19, enrolled during active disease. Each CDR3 is given with its conserved first and last residue. The D gene is left open where the match is weak.

V	J	D	DNA	CDR3
TRBV4-1	TRBJ2-1	TRBD2	TGCGCCAGCAGCCAAGAAGCGGGGGCCTACAATGAGCAGTTCTTC	CASSQEAGAYNEQFF
TRBV4-1	TRBJ2-3	TRBD2	TGCGCCAGCAGCCCAGGACTAGCTGGGACAGATACGCAGTATTTT	CASSPGLAGTDTQYF
TRBV10-3	TRBJ2-7	TRBD1	TGTGCCATCAGTGAGGAGGGGGCCACGTACTACGAGCAGTACTTC	CAISEEGATYYEQYF
TRBV10-3	TRBJ2-7	NA	TGTGCCATCAGTGAGTTCCCTTACGAGCAGTACTTC	CAISEFPYEQYF
TRBV18	TRBJ2-7	TRBD2	TGTGCCAGCTCCCCGGGACTAGCGGAGACCTACGAGCAGTACTTC	CASSPGLAETYEQYF
TRBV6-7	TRBJ2-2	NA	TGTGCCAGCAGTTACTCGAGGATTTGTGGGCAGGGGCCGAACACCGGGGAGCTGTTTTTT	CASSYSRICGQGPNTGELFF
TRBV29-1	TRBJ1-2	NA	TGCAGCGTTGGGGGGGTGGACTATGGCTACACCTTC	CSVGGVDYGYTF
TRBV5-6	TRBJ2-3	NA	TGTGCCAGCAGCTTGGGGACCGACGGGGCAGATACGCAGTATTTT	CASSLGTDGADTQYF
TRBV3-1/TRBV3-2	TRBJ2-2	TRBD2	TGTGCCAGCAGCCAGCGGGGGGGTCACACCGGGGAGCTGTTTTTT	CASSQRGGHTGELFF
TRBV3-1/TRBV3-2	TRBJ2-7	TRBD1	TGTGCCAGCAGCGCCCCGGGACAGGGGAGCTACGAGCAGTACTTC	CASSAPGQGSYEQYF
TRBV18	TRBJ2-1	TRBD2	TGTGCCAGCTCACCACCGAATAGCGGGGGAATAGGCTCCTACAATGAGCAGTTCTTC	CASSPPNSGGIGSYNEQFF
TRBV5-1	TRBJ2-7	NA	TGCGCCAGCAGCCCTGGAGCAGAAAATGACTACGAGCAGTACTTC	CASSPGAENDYEQYF
TRBV3-1/TRBV3-2	TRBJ2-2	NA	TGTGCCAGCAGCCCGCGTACAACACGCGGGACCGACACCGGGGAGCTGTTTTTT	CASSPRTTRGTDTGELFF
TRBV5-1	TRBJ1-1	TRBD1	TGCGCCAGCAGCCTAGGACAGGGCTTGTTTGGCACTGAAGCTTTCTTT	CASSLGQGLFGTEAFF